Each of the 27 T cell receptor beta chains below was sequenced from the same sample in a study of shared clonotypes between healthy human individuals. Libraries were prepared by immunoSEQ multiplex PCR; TCRdb keeps only in-frame clonotypes and omits some of them. The sample holds about 980,000 clones; less than 85% are singletons and the top ten take approximately 1.5%. Sequencing was carried out using memory CD4+ T cells sorted from blood. Subset in this sample: CD45RA-negative fraction. These receptor sequences come from a man between 18 and 35 years old in good health.

This clone was seen a few times. The rearrangement uses TRBV21-1 and TRBJ2-7. TRBV21-1 is described as a pseudogene. The CDR3 spans 14 residues. CDR3 in amino acids: CASSVTAGSYEQYF. For the CDR3, the DNA is TGTGCCAGCAGCGTGACGGCTGGTTCCTACGAGCAGTACTTC.

The chain employs TRBV7-9 and TRBJ2-5; 7 bases match TRBD1. J gave up 5 bases and V 3 bases, and 6 bases lay outside the gene matches. Germline CDR1 reads SEHNR; CDR2 reads FQNEAQ (reference sequence). The length of the CDR3 is 14 residues. CDR3 protein: CASSLRQGAETQYF. In DNA, the CDR3 is TGTGCCAGCAGCTTGCGACAGGGCGCCGAGACCCAGTACTTC.

In this sample, this clone turned up a few times. The V and J genes are TRBV30 and TRBJ2-2; D uncertain. This CDR3 comprises 11 residues. Trimming took off 3 bases at V and 4 bases at J, with 3 bases between the two ends. Per germline, CDR1 GTSNPN and CDR2 SVGIG (reference sequence). CDR3 sequence: CAWRSTGELFF. CDR3 sequence (DNA): TGTGCCTGGAGAAGCACCGGGGAGCTGTTTTTT.

The chain is built from TRBV18 and TRBJ1-1, with D hard to call. Germline V CDR1 and CDR2: KGHSH, LQKENI. The ends were cut back, 3 bases at V and 3 bases at J, with 8 bases in the middle. The CDR3 totals 13 residues. DNA of the CDR3: TGTGCCAGCTCACCCATTAAGGACACTGAAGCTTTCTTT. It yields the protein CASSPIKDTEAFF.

This clone has a single count. The gene calls are TRBV5-1 and TRBJ2-7, with unresolved D. The germline gives CDR1 SGHRS, CDR2 YFSETQ. V was cut by 2 bases and J by 7 bases, with 16 bases left in between. The CDR3 has 14 amino acids. The CDR3 nucleotides read TGCGCCAGCAGCTTTGGTGACTCGGCGCAGGAGCAGTACTTC. Encoded protein: CASSFGDSAQEQYF.

CDR3: CASSQTLNYEQYF. The CDR3 bases are TGCGCCAGCAGCCAGACCTTGAATTACGAGCAGTACTTC. The V gene is TRBV4-1, the J gene TRBJ2-7, with D uncertain. The ends were cut back, 3 bases at V and 4 bases at J, with 10 bases in the middle. The CDR3 is 13 amino acids. Germline values: CDR1 MGHRA, CDR2 YSYEKL.

As to this clone: A much larger clone differs from this one at a single base, so this may be a read error. Other nucleotide sequences in the sample specify the same CDR3. The genes are TRBV10-3 and TRBJ2-7; D is undetermined. The CDR3 loop spans 11 amino acids. V was pared by 2 bases and J by 4 bases, with 3 bases between. CDR1 and CDR2 (germline): ENHRY, SYGVKD. The CDR3 region has the DNA TGTGCCATCAGTGAGGGTTACGAGCAGTACTTC. It specifies CAISEGYEQYF.

V is TRBV18 and J is TRBJ2-7, with TRBD2 matching over 13 bases. The CDR3 length is 16 residues. The junction had 7 bases not matched to a gene; V was cut back by 5 bases and J by 3 bases. Per the germline V gene, CDR1 is KGHSH and CDR2 is LQKENI. DNA of the CDR3: TGTGCCAGCTCAGCAGCTACTAGCGGGGGGGTCTACGAGCAGTACTTC. It is translated as CASSAATSGGVYEQYF.

This chain uses TRBV5-1 with TRBJ2-1; D possibly corresponds to TRBD1 (6 bases). CDR1 and CDR2 (germline): SGHRS, YFSETQ. This CDR3 is 16 amino acids long. The V end lost 3 bases, the J end lost 2 bases, and 15 bases lay between the germline ends. CDR3 DNA sequence: TGCGCCAGCAGCTGGGCAGGGGTCCATACCTACAATGAGCAGTTCTTC. Its protein product is CASSWAGVHTYNEQFF. Combining the CDR3 with reference TRBV5-1 and TRBJ2-1 gives the whole variable domain KAGVTQTPRYLIKTRGQQVTLSCSPISGHRSVSWYQQTPGQGLQFLFEYFSETQRNKGNFPGRFSGRQFSNSRSEMNVSTLELGDSALYLCASSWAGVHTYNEQFFGPGTRLTVL.

In this sample, this clone turned up a few times. The chain couples TRBV6-5 to TRBJ2-1, with 14 bases identical to TRBD2. V gave up 4 bases and J gave up 8 bases; unmatched junction bases: 7. CDR3 size: 16 residues. Germline CDR1 MNHEY, CDR2 SVGAGI. For the CDR3, the DNA is TGTGCCAGCAGTTCACCGACTAGCGGGAGGGACCATGAGCAGTTCTTC. Protein product: CASSSPTSGRDHEQFF.

The chain couples TRBV7-9 to TRBJ2-2; D is ambiguous. Germline CDR1 reads SEHNR; CDR2 reads FQNEAQ (reference sequence). The CDR3 consists of 14 residues. Trimming took 3 bases from V and 5 from J, leaving 10 bases between them. This CDR3 is CASSFIEGTGELFF. As DNA, the CDR3 is TGTGCCAGCAGCTTTATCGAAGGTACCGGGGAGCTGTTTTTT.

As concerns this clone: With a much larger clone just one base away, this may be a read error. Other nucleotide sequences in the sample specify the same CDR3. This sequence joins TRBV5-1 and TRBJ1-4; a weak D match, TRBD1 (6 bases). The V end was cut by 3 bases, the J end by 4 bases, with 10 bases between. The CDR3 sequence is 14 residues long. From germline, CDR1 is SGHRS and CDR2 YFSETQ. The CDR3 sequence: CASSSGTSNEKLFF. The CDR3 DNA follows: TGCGCCAGCAGCTCCGGGACAAGTAATGAAAAACTGTTTTTT.

The genes are TRBV6-1 and TRBJ1-5, with 9 bases lining up with TRBD1. This CDR3 is built from 13 residues. CDR1 is MNHNS and CDR2 is SASEGT in the germline V gene. Germline trimming cut 7 bases from V and 4 bases from J; bases unmatched to any gene: 2. The CDR3 DNA reads TGTGCCAGCATTGACAGGGGGAATCAGCCCCAGCATTTT. Its translation is CASIDRGNQPQHF.

For the CDR3, the DNA is TGTGCCAGCAGCTCCCGTGCGGGTGGCTACACCTTC. This gives the protein CASSSRAGGYTF. The rearrangement joins TRBV7-2 to TRBJ1-2; no firm D call. The V gene lost 4 bases and the J gene lost 7 bases, with 10 bases spanning the gap. The germline gives CDR1 SGHTA, CDR2 FQGNSA. The CDR3 contains 12 residues.

The rearrangement links TRBV27 to TRBJ1-2; 11 bases are a match to TRBD1. Germline values: CDR1 MNHEY, CDR2 SMNVEV (reference sequence). The trim removed 6 bases at V and 7 bases at J, leaving 7 bases unmatched. This CDR3 is 14 amino acids long. CDR3 DNA sequence: TGTGCCAGCAGGGGGGACAGGGGGAGATTTGGCTACACCTTC. Translation gives CASRGDRGRFGYTF.

V and J are TRBV11-2 and TRBJ1-1; 12 bases are shared with TRBD1. This CDR3 has 14 amino acids. The germline gives CDR1 SGHAT, CDR2 FQNNGV. V shed 10 bases and J 10 bases; nucleotides not matched to a gene: 13. The CDR3 nucleotides read TGTGCCACCACCCATCCGGGACAGGGGGCGGGAGCTTTCTTT. Protein: CATTHPGQGAGAFF. Combining the CDR3 with reference TRBV11-2 and TRBJ1-1 gives the whole variable domain EAGVAQSPRYKIIEKRQSVAFWCNPISGHATLYWYQQILGQGPKLLIQFQNNGVVDDSQLPKDRFSAERLKGVDSTLKIQPAKLEDSAVYLCATTHPGQGAGAFFGQGTRLTVV.

V and J are TRBV7-2 and TRBJ2-7; 8 bases agree with TRBD1. The junction had 7 bases not matched to a gene; V was cut back by 5 bases and J by 4 bases. Germline CDR1 and CDR2: SGHTA and FQGNSA. This CDR3 comprises 14 residues. This chain's CDR3 is CASSTGQVIYEQYF. For the CDR3, the DNA is TGTGCCAGCAGCACGGGACAGGTTATTTACGAGCAGTACTTC.

The chain couples TRBV4-1 to TRBJ2-7, with a possible D match to TRBD1 (5 bases). V dropped 6 bases and J dropped 2 bases, with 17 bases sitting between them. The germline gives CDR1 MGHRA, CDR2 YSYEKL. The length of the CDR3 is 15 residues. CDR3 sequence (DNA): TGCGCCAGCAGGCCCGGCGCAGGGTACGCCTACGAGCAGTACTTC. Protein product: CASRPGAGYAYEQYF.

The rearrangement links TRBV7-9 to TRBJ2-3; TRBD1 is a possible D gene (5 bases). CDR1 is SEHNR, CDR2 FQNEAQ, per germline (reference sequence). The V and J ends lost 6 bases and 6 bases respectively, with 19 bases between them. There are 15 residues in the CDR3. The CDR3 nucleotides are TGTGCCAGCAGTGCAAGGGGCAGGATGGACGATACGCAGTATTTT. Translation: CASSARGRMDDTQYF.

This sequence joins TRBV19 and TRBJ1-5, with a weak D call TRBD1 (6 bases). The V end was cut by 5 bases, the J end by 7 bases, with 15 bases between. The CDR3 contains 14 residues. CDR1 is LNHDA and CDR2 is SQIVND in the germline V gene (reference sequence). CDR3 DNA sequence: TGTGCCAGTAGTGTAGGACAGCCGTTGCAGCCCCAGCATTTT. Its protein product is CASSVGQPLQPQHF.

J is TRBJ1-2 and V is TRBV28; the match to TRBD1 covers 8 bases. Germline CDR1 reads MDHEN; CDR2 reads SYDVKM. The CDR3 totals 14 residues. J was trimmed by 3 bases and V by 7 bases; bases with no gene match: 7. The CDR3 coding sequence is TGTGCCAGCATTACAGGGGGGGCGCACTATGGCTACACCTTC. It yields the protein CASITGGAHYGYTF.

Regarding this clone: A much larger clonotype is one base distant, so this may be a read error. The gene calls are TRBV6-1 and TRBJ1-2; D gene ambiguous. The CDR3 contains 10 residues. The germline gives CDR1 MNHNS, CDR2 SASEGT. Between the trimmed V and J ends, which lost 6 bases and 2 bases, there was a span of 1 base. The CDR3 loop is CASRNYGYTF. CDR3 bases: TGTGCCAGCAGGAACTATGGCTACACCTTC.

As regards this clone: One junction end disagrees with the germline gene, perhaps due to a read error. This rearrangement joins TRBV30 to TRBJ2-2; D gene ambiguous. The CDR3 totals 13 residues. Germline V gene data show CDR1 as GTSNPN and CDR2 as SVGIG (reference sequence). For the CDR3, the DNA is TGCATTATCGGCCCTCAGAACACCGGGGAGCTGTTTTTT. Protein product: CIIGPQNTGELFF. The full variable domain, in which reference TRBV30 and TRBJ2-2 provide the parts outside the CDR3, is SQTIHQWPATLVQPVGSPLSLECTVEGTSNPNLYWYRQAAGRGLQLLFYSVGIGQISSEVPQNLSASRPQDRQFILSSKKLLLSDSGFYLCIIGPQNTGELFFGEGSRLTVL.

The V call is TRBV9, the J call TRBJ1-5, with a tentative D call TRBD1 (6 bases). Germline V CDR1 and CDR2: SGDLS, YYNGEE. V dropped 0 bases and J dropped 8 bases, with 12 bases sitting between them. The CDR3 covers 14 residues. The CDR3, as DNA: TGTGCCAGCAGCGTAGGAACAGGGAAGGAGCCCCAGCATTTT. This codes for CASSVGTGKEPQHF. The full variable domain, in which reference TRBV9 and TRBJ1-5 provide the parts outside the CDR3, is DSGVTQTPKHLITATGQRVTLRCSPRSGDLSVYWYQQSLDQGLQFLIQYYNGEERAKGNILERFSAQQFPDLHSELNLSSLELGDSALYFCASSVGTGKEPQHFGDGTRLSIL.

The sample holds one count of this clone. This chain links TRBV14 with TRBJ1-1; unclear D gene. The CDR3 is 11 residues long. The germline CDR1 and CDR2 sequences are SGHDN and FVKESK. Trimming cost V 3 bases and J 7 bases, with 6 bases left between them. CDR3 protein: CASSQTNEAFF. Here the CDR3 DNA reads TGTGCCAGCAGCCAGACAAATGAAGCTTTCTTT.

The V gene is TRBV14, the J gene TRBJ2-7; D is unresolved. In germline, CDR1 is SGHDN, CDR2 FVKESK. Between the trimmed V and J ends, which lost 0 bases and 6 bases, there was a span of 9 bases. The CDR3 length is 13 residues. This chain's CDR3 is CASSQDRRAEQYF. CDR3 DNA: TGTGCCAGCAGCCAAGACCGACGTGCCGAGCAGTACTTC.

The rearrangement links TRBV16 to TRBJ1-2, with 7 bases matching TRBD1. Germline V gene lookup returns CDR1 KGHSY and CDR2 FQNENV. With 3 bases clipped from V and 6 bases from J, the junction kept 10 bases outside the gene matches. The CDR3 has 15 amino acids. In DNA, the CDR3 is TGTGCCAGCAGCCATAGATCGGGACAGAGAGATGGCTACACCTTC. This gives the protein CASSHRSGQRDGYTF.